One T cell receptor (beta chain) is described in this entry. Its specificity is not known. Method: immunoSEQ multiplex PCR; TCRdb's copy keeps in-frame clones and lacks some. The data hold 75,000 or so clones, with around four fifths observed a single time. This entry is derived from a study of lymphopenia after photon versus proton radiotherapy. Study results and limitations: Oligoclonal CD8+ Temra expansion after nadir drove photon patients' diversity drop. Post-nadir TCR diversity decline inversely tracked overall survival among those who died. Better survival with proton therapy was suggested as possible, not demonstrated. Proton therapy kept repertoires fairly stable, unlike photons, which gained effector/memory cells.

Between the trimmed V and J ends, which lost 1 base and 8 bases, there was a span of 11 bases. The CDR3 length is 13 residues. Germline V CDR1 and CDR2: MDHEN, SYDVKM. The source of this sequence is a man in his 60s with pancreatic cancer. The rearrangement joins TRBV28 to TRBJ1-2; D is uncertain. Material: peripheral blood, obtained from a patient treated with proton-based radiotherapy. In nucleotides, the CDR3 is TGTGCCAGCAGTTTATCGAAAGGGAGGGGCTACACCTTC. Translated: CASSLSKGRGYTF.